This T cell receptor beta chain was retrieved from a study of T cell repertoires in cytomegalovirus infection. Across the whole study: An indication of both CMV infection and matching HLA type came from public TCR beta signatures. Findings and caveats of the study: CMV carriers with the relevant HLA were identified by cumulative public TCR beta family frequency. In two of eight donors, the top clonotype was HLA-C-restricted CMV-specific.

TCRdb passed the reads through MiXCR, listing each CDR3 protein once. The repertoire holds a few hundred thousand distinct CDR3 sequences, 8% to 9.5% seen once, with 4.3% in the top ten. This clonotype was detected ten times or more. Its target is not known. V was shortened by 11 bases and J by 2 bases, with 25 bases between the two germline ends. The CDR3 contains 16 residues. Germline CDR1 reads MNHEY; CDR2 reads SMNVEV (reference sequence). This clonotype originated in a human donor in good health (CMV status not recorded). Some clones in this sample may be carry-over from other donors' samples. The genes are TRBV27 and TRBJ2-7; a weak D match, TRBD2 (6 bases). The specimen was PBMCs. CDR3 coding DNA: TGTGCCGCGGGGAAAGGGACGACCAGATCTCCCTACGAGCAGTACTTC. Its protein is CAAGKGTTRSPYEQYF.